This T cell receptor (beta chain) appears in the sequencing data of a study of cytomegalovirus exposure and HLA in healthy donors. Regarding the study as a whole: Segments of the TCR beta V type were, in most cases, productive about 87% or about 30% of the time in an earlier analysis.

Trimming took 1 base from V and 4 from J, leaving 8 bases between them. The V gene's germline CDR1 is LNHDA and CDR2 SQIVND (reference sequence). The CDR3 totals 14 residues. The PCR was carried out with 60 Vbeta primers and 13 Jbeta primers. Repertoires were generated with immunoSEQ multiplex PCR, while TCRdb's copy carries only in-frame clones and drops some. Of approximately 180,000 clones detected, approximately 85% appear once; the ten largest clones hold more than 1.5%. To note about this clone: Its specificity is unknown.

The source of this sequence is a man aged 18-30 years in good health and CMV-seronegative. The chain couples TRBV19 to TRBJ1-5; D ambiguous. The specimen sequenced was PBMCs. The CDR3 region has the DNA TGTGCCAGTAGTATAGCTTCTTATAATCAGCCCCAGCATTTT. Its translation: CASSIASYNQPQHF.